A single sample is the source of the 21 T cell receptor beta chains below, sequenced in a study of monozygotic twins with inflammatory bowel disease (dated by TCRdb to the late 2010s). Libraries were made using 5' RACE. TCRdb names Illumina HiSeq 2500 as the instrument used. Following TCRdb reprocessing, every CDR3 protein sequence forms one entry, and DNA is not provided. This sample's table contains about 380,000 distinct CDR3 sequences. Around 2.6% of the sample is taken by the ten largest. The source material was blood. These receptors were taken from a human donor with ulcerative colitis or Crohn's disease, or a healthy co-twin of an affected twin (not recorded which).

The chain is built from TRBV9 and TRBJ1-6. The CDR3 has 15 residues. Germline CDR1 and CDR2: SGDLS and YYNGEE. CDR3 sequence reads: CASSRTAGNNSPLHF.

CDR3 region: CSVDRGDTQYF. The rearrangement links TRBV29-1 to TRBJ2-3; TCRdb calls TRBD1, which cannot be checked without DNA. CDR3 length equals 11 residues. The germline CDR1 and CDR2 sequences are SQVTM and ANQGSEA.

This chain uses TRBV12-3 or TRBV12-4 with TRBJ1-5. The CDR3 spans 15 residues. The CDR3: CASSLEGWLDQPQHF.

The chain uses TRBV4-2 and TRBJ1-2. Looked up from germline, CDR1 is LGHNA and CDR2 is YNFKEQ. This CDR3 comprises 16 residues. This CDR3 reads CASSQDLGQANYGYTF.

V usage is TRBV5-6 and J usage is TRBJ2-1; TCRdb lists TRBD2, though no DNA is available to test this call. This CDR3 is 16 amino acids long. Germline loops: CDR1 SGHDT, CDR2 YYEEEE. The CDR3 region is CASSLDQTSGYNEQFF.

The chain employs TRBV10-3 and TRBJ2-3. Germline V gene data show CDR1 as ENHRY and CDR2 as SYGVKD. The CDR3 consists of 14 residues. The CDR3 region is CAISESVGDRGQYF.

This sequence joins TRBV4-1 and TRBJ2-7; without DNA, the TCRdb call of TRBD1 cannot be checked. Germline-derived CDR1 and CDR2 are MGHRA and YSYEKL. This CDR3 contains 15 residues. The CDR3: CASSHRGRGTYEQYF.

The chain employs TRBV10-2 and TRBJ2-7; TCRdb lists TRBD2, though no DNA is available to test this call. Germline assignment: CDR1 WSHSY and CDR2 SAAADI. The CDR3 length is 16 residues. CDR3: CASSESRTSGGYEQYF.

The chain employs TRBV7-2 and TRBJ2-1; as DNA is missing, the TRBD2 call by TCRdb cannot be tested. Germline CDR1 reads SGHTA; CDR2 reads FQGNSA. The CDR3 sequence is 13 residues long. The CDR3 protein is CASSSSGGNEQFF.

This chain uses TRBV9 with TRBJ1-6; the D call of TRBD1 rests on TCRdb alone, since no DNA is present to check it. CDR1 SGDLS and CDR2 YYNGEE come from the germline V gene. The CDR3 consists of 15 residues. CDR3 sequence reads: CASKSGTGGNSPLHF.

The chain has TRBV19 and TRBJ2-3; TCRdb's assignment of TRBD1 cannot be checked, as there is no DNA. Germline CDR1 reads LNHDA; CDR2 reads SQIVND (reference sequence). There are 17 residues in the CDR3. The CDR3 loop is CASSSVQGLSGADTQYF.

The gene calls are TRBV7-3 and TRBJ2-1; TCRdb's D gene call, TRBD1, goes unchecked for lack of DNA. The CDR3 spans 14 residues. Germline V gene lookup returns CDR1 SGHTA and CDR2 FQGTGA. CDR3 protein: CASSSTTGVDEQFF.

The chain uses TRBV15 and TRBJ2-3; TCRdb's D call, TRBD1, is unchecked because there is no DNA. Germline CDR1 and CDR2: LNHNV and YYDKDF (reference sequence). The CDR3 runs 16 residues. The chain's CDR3 is CATSRDGGGPTDTQYF.

The CDR3 is CSVVWTVGYEQYF. V usage is TRBV29-1 and J usage is TRBJ2-7; TCRdb gives TRBD1 as the D gene, but with no DNA this cannot be confirmed. The CDR3 has 13 amino acids. Germline assignment: CDR1 SQVTM and CDR2 ANQGSEA.

J is TRBJ2-2 and V is TRBV7-7; TCRdb picks TRBD2, but there is no DNA to check that call. Germline V gene lookup returns CDR1 SSHAT and CDR2 FNYEAQ (reference sequence). The CDR3 runs 12 residues. The chain's CDR3 is CASSSTIGELFF.

The rearrangement links TRBV29-1 to TRBJ1-2; the TRBD1 assignment by TCRdb is unverifiable without DNA. Germline CDR1 reads SQVTM; CDR2 reads ANQGSEA. The CDR3 runs to 13 residues. The CDR3 reads CSADERTGYGYTF.

The V call is TRBV29-1, the J call TRBJ2-7; the D call of TRBD1 rests on TCRdb alone, since no DNA is present to check it. The CDR3 contains 13 residues. The germline CDR1 and CDR2 sequences are SQVTM and ANQGSEA. The CDR3 sequence is CSVSNARVYEQYF.

This chain connects TRBV6-5 to TRBJ2-7; TCRdb lists TRBD2, though no DNA is available to test this call. In germline, CDR1 is MNHEY, CDR2 SVGAGI. This CDR3 region has 16 residues. The CDR3 loop reads CASNEIGGGSSYEQYF.

V usage is TRBV9 and J usage is TRBJ1-4; TCRdb gives TRBD1 as the D gene, but with no DNA this cannot be confirmed. Germline V gives CDR1 SGDLS, CDR2 YYNGEE. The CDR3 is made up of 16 amino acids. CDR3 amino acids: CASSVLSGATNEKLFF.

The chain employs TRBV3-1 and TRBJ2-1; the D call of TRBD1 rests on TCRdb alone, since no DNA is present to check it. The CDR3 length is 13 residues. CDR1 is LGHDT and CDR2 is YNNKEL in the germline V gene (reference sequence). This CDR3 reads CASSQVGGTEQFF.

The chain is built from TRBV11-2 and TRBJ2-5; there is no DNA to check the TCRdb D call of TRBD1. This CDR3 is 15 amino acids long. Germline lookup yields CDR1 SGHAT and CDR2 FQNNGV. This chain's CDR3 is CASSSADRGEETQYF.